This T cell receptor beta chain was profiled in a study of tumor-infiltrating lymphocytes in oesophageal squamous cell carcinoma listed by TCRdb under 2016. The sample holds a few counts of this clonotype. The target of this receptor is not known. Base qualities are not recorded, but no much larger clone differs from it by a single base. The library was produced with PCR. Sequenced on an Illumina HiSeq 2000. The public reads were reanalyzed by TCRdb: fastp trimming at Q25, MiXCR alignment, in-frame beta chains only. Every distinct CDR3 protein forms one entry, paired with its most common genes and DNA. The sample includes 15,000 to 18,000 distinct CDR3 sequences, with roughly half observed a single time. The ten largest account for about 38% of the sample. For CDR1 and CDR2, the germline V gene (reference sequence) lists SEHNR and FQNEAQ. Trimming costs V 2 bases and J 6 bases, and their ends lie 11 bases apart. The CDR3 contains 15 residues, cysteine and phenylalanine counted. The read is trimmed to its CDR3 DNA, 45 bases read in frame from base 1.

Specimen: esophageal tumor tissue. The V and J genes are TRBV7-9 and TRBJ1-6, with TRBD1 as a weak D call on 5 bases. This receptor was obtained from a female donor with esophageal squamous cell carcinoma. The CDR3 protein sequence reads: CASSLQGTSNSPLHF. The DNA is as follows: TGTGCCAGCAGCTTACAGGGTACATCTAATTCACCCCTCCACTTT.